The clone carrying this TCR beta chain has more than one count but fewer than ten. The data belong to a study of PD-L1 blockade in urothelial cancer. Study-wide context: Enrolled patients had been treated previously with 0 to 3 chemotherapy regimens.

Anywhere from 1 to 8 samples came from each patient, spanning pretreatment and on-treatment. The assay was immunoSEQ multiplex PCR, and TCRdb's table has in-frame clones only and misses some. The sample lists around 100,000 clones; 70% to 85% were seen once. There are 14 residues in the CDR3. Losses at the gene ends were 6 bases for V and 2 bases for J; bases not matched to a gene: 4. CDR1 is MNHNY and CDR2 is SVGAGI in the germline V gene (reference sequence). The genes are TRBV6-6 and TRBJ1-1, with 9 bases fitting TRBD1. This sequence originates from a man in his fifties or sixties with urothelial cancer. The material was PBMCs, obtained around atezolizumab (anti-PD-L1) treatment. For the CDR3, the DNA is TGTGCCAGCAGAAGGGGACAGGGTAACACTGAAGCTTTCTTT. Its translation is CASRRGQGNTEAFF.